Below are 20 T cell receptor beta chains sequenced from a single sample in a study of T cells in Graves' hyperthyroidism and ophthalmopathy. The investigators amplified TCR beta CDR3 regions from RNA transcripts. The primer set for the first-round RT-PCR of the TCR CDR3 was HTBI. TCRdb ran MiXCR on the multiplex PCR reads and lists one entry per CDR3 protein. The sample has about 600,000 distinct CDR3 sequences, roughly 15% seen once. Sequencing was done on a sample of blood. The origin of the receptors is a woman between 50 and 59 years old with Graves' ophthalmopathy.

The chain uses TRBV30 and TRBJ1-1; D perhaps matches TRBD1 (6 bases). The V gene's germline CDR1 is GTSNPN and CDR2 SVGIG (reference sequence). The CDR3 extends over 14 amino acids. V gave up 2 bases and J gave up 2 bases, with 12 bases separating them. CDR3 in DNA: TGTGCCTGGAGTCGCGGACAGTTTAACACTGAAGCTTTCTTT. Translating it yields CAWSRGQFNTEAFF.

This clonotype has more than one count but fewer than ten. The rearrangement links TRBV7-6 to TRBJ2-1, with 9 bases matching TRBD2. Germline CDR1 and CDR2: SGHVS and FNYEAQ. CDR3 length: 15 residues. J was trimmed by 9 bases and V by 4 bases; bases with no gene match: 10. The CDR3 region is CASSYEASGIGEQFF. CDR3 nucleotide sequence: TGTGCCAGCAGCTATGAGGCTAGCGGGATAGGTGAGCAGTTCTTC.

This clonotype was found a few times. The chain uses TRBV12-3 or TRBV12-4 and TRBJ2-2; TRBD1 is a possible D gene (6 bases). CDR3 size: 15 residues. V lost 5 bases, J lost 5 bases, and 15 bases lay in between. The DNA for the CDR3 is TGTGCCAGCAGTGGGGGCTTTGGGCGTACCGGGGAGCTGTTTTTT. Translation gives CASSGGFGRTGELFF.

The chain is built from TRBV7-2 and TRBJ2-1, with 13 bases aligning to TRBD2. The CDR3 extends over 19 amino acids. Looked up from germline, CDR1 is SGHTA and CDR2 is FQGNSA. V was clipped by 5 bases and J by 1 base; unmatched bases: 11. Here the CDR3 reads CASSARTSGSGPSYNEQFF. Here the CDR3 DNA reads TGTGCCAGCAGCGCCCGGACTAGCGGGAGTGGGCCGTCCTACAATGAGCAGTTCTTC.

A note on this clonotype: Relative to the germline gene, one junction end is altered; a read error may explain this. V and J are TRBV2 and TRBJ1-3; the D is unclear. The length of the CDR3 is 14 residues. Germline values: CDR1 SNHLY, CDR2 FYNNEI. This CDR3 is CASSPGFSGNTVYF. The CDR3 DNA reads TGTGCCAGCAGTCCCGGCTTCTCTGGAAACACCGTATATTTT.

The sample holds many counts of this clonotype. This chain uses TRBV7-2 with TRBJ1-5, with TRBD1 matching 10 bases. V lost 5 bases and J lost 8; bases outside the gene matches: 6. CDR3 size: 14 residues. Germline V gene data show CDR1 as SGHTA and CDR2 as FQGNSA. CDR3 sequence reads: CASSSDRGREPQHF. The DNA of the CDR3 is TGTGCCAGCAGCAGTGACAGGGGGCGGGAGCCCCAGCATTTT. The full variable domain, completed using reference TRBV7-2 and TRBJ1-5, is GAGVSQSPSNKVTEKGKDVELRCDPISGHTALYWYRQSLGQGLEFLIYFQGNSAPDKSGLPSDRFSAERTGGSVSTLTIQRTQQEDSAVYLCASSSDRGREPQHFGDGTRLSIL.

V and J are TRBV20-1 and TRBJ1-3; 8 bases agree with TRBD1. The germline V gene encodes CDR1 DFQATT and CDR2 SNEGSKA (reference sequence). Losses at the gene ends were 1 base for V and 2 bases for J; bases not matched to a gene: 4. This CDR3 has 15 residues. The chain's CDR3 is CSARAPTGAGNTIYF. DNA of the CDR3: TGCAGTGCTAGAGCCCCGACAGGGGCTGGAAACACCATATATTTT.

The rearrangement uses TRBV20-1 and TRBJ2-6; 8 bases match TRBD1. The CDR3 runs to 17 residues. The V and J ends lost 3 bases and 0 bases, in that order; junction bases with no gene match: 7. The germline CDR1 and CDR2 sequences are DFQATT and SNEGSKA (reference sequence). CDR3 DNA sequence: TGCAGTGCTAGGTCACAGGGGGGAAGCTCTGGGGCCAACGTCCTGACTTTC. Amino acid sequence: CSARSQGGSSGANVLTF.

This clonotype was detected many times. This chain links TRBV7-2 with TRBJ2-7, with 12 bases matching TRBD2. CDR1 and CDR2 from the germline V gene are SGHTA and FQGNSA. The CDR3 has 15 amino acids. V trimming: 5 bases; J trimming: 7 bases; junction bases outside the gene matches: 9. The CDR3 DNA reads as TGTGCCAGCAGCCCAAGACTAGCGGGAGTGGGAGAGCAGTACTTC. Its protein product is CASSPRLAGVGEQYF.

This clonotype appeared a few times. The V call is TRBV5-4, the J call TRBJ2-5; D gene unclear. Between the trimmed V and J ends, which lost 4 bases and 2 bases, there was a span of 12 bases. CDR3 length: 14 amino acids. The V gene's germline CDR1 is SGHNT and CDR2 YYREEE (reference sequence). The CDR3 loop is CASSLPSPQETQYF. The CDR3 DNA sequence: TGTGCCAGCAGCCTCCCGTCCCCTCAAGAGACCCAGTACTTC.

This clonotype was found a few times. The chain joins TRBV29-1 to TRBJ1-3; no firm D call. V shed 1 base and J shed 0 bases, with 7 bases lying between them. There are 14 residues in the CDR3. Germline V lookup: CDR1 SQVTM, CDR2 ANQGSEA. CDR3 region: CSVEGQLSGNTIYF. CDR3 DNA sequence: TGCAGCGTTGAAGGGCAACTCTCTGGAAACACCATATATTTT.

At least ten counts were recorded for this clonotype. The chain combines TRBV7-8 with TRBJ2-1; 11 bases agree with TRBD2. V shed 7 bases, J shed 6 bases, and the junction held 11 bases outside the gene matches. Germline V gene sequence: CDR1 SGHVS, CDR2 FQNEAQ. The CDR3 is 16 amino acids. The CDR3 nucleotides read TGTGCCAGCACTAAGAAGGTGGGACTAGCGGTCAATGAGCAGTTCTTC. Protein sequence: CASTKKVGLAVNEQFF.

This clonotype came up a few times. This clone may be a read error of a much larger clone one base away. The J gene is TRBJ2-1, the V gene TRBV9; D ambiguous. Germline V lookup: CDR1 SGDLS, CDR2 YYNGEE. The length of the CDR3 is 11 residues. Trimming took off 3 bases at V and 5 bases at J, with 3 bases between the two ends. The CDR3 loop is CASSADNEQFF. CDR3 coding DNA: TGTGCCAGCAGCGCCGACAATGAGCAGTTCTTC.

This clonotype came up many times. The chain is built from TRBV7-9 and TRBJ2-7; possibly TRBD2 for D (6 bases). Deletions cut 1 base from V and 0 bases from J, with 10 bases between. In germline, CDR1 is SEHNR, CDR2 FQNEAQ (reference sequence). The CDR3 is 15 amino acids. CDR3 sequence (DNA): TGTGCCAGCAGCTTAGAGGCGGGGAGCTCCTACGAGCAGTACTTC. Protein product: CASSLEAGSSYEQYF.

This clonotype was observed a few times. The rearrangement uses TRBV27 and TRBJ2-7; 11 bases are a match to TRBD1. The V and J ends lost 8 bases and 7 bases, in that order; junction bases with no gene match: 10. Per the germline V gene, CDR1 is MNHEY and CDR2 is SMNVEV (reference sequence). The CDR3 covers 14 residues. CDR3 DNA: TGTGCCAGCGCGATGGGGACAGGGGGTAAAGAGCAGTACTTC. Protein product: CASAMGTGGKEQYF.

In its sample, this clonotype was seen many times. This CDR3 is CASSYSGPGGNTEAFF. In nucleotides, the CDR3 is TGTGCCAGCAGTTACTCAGGGCCCGGGGGGAACACTGAAGCTTTCTTT. V usage is TRBV6-6 and J usage is TRBJ1-1; weak D call: TRBD1 (5 bases). The V end lost 0 bases, the J end lost 1 base, and 12 bases lay between the germline ends. The CDR3 length is 16 residues. The germline V gene encodes CDR1 MNHNY and CDR2 SVGAGI (reference sequence).

The CDR3 spells CASSPPSENEKLFF. Written as DNA, the CDR3 is TGTGCCAGCTCACCACCATCAGAGAATGAAAAACTGTTTTTT. The chain is built from TRBV18 and TRBJ1-4; no clear D gene. V was shortened by 0 bases and J by 5 bases, with 7 bases between the two germline ends. From germline, CDR1 is KGHSH and CDR2 LQKENI. This CDR3 is built from 14 residues.

Comment on this clonotype: A much larger clone differs from this one at a single base, so this may be a read error. V and J are TRBV30 and TRBJ1-5; the D is unclear. The CDR3 loop spans 15 amino acids. Germline CDR1 reads GTSNPN; CDR2 reads SVGIG (reference sequence). Here the CDR3 reads CAWSETQRTNQPRHF. The CDR3 DNA sequence: TGTGCCTGGAGCGAGACTCAGAGAACCAATCAGCCCCGGCATTTT.

The V call is TRBV12-3 or TRBV12-4, the J call TRBJ2-3; TRBD2 matches 9 bases. The CDR3 runs to 14 residues. Trimming took 7 bases from V and 3 from J; bases not matched to a gene: 5. This chain's CDR3 is CASMRREGTDTQYF. As DNA, the CDR3 is TGTGCCAGCATGAGGCGGGAGGGGACAGATACGCAGTATTTT.

This clonotype appeared many times. This chain connects TRBV28 to TRBJ2-7, with 12 bases lining up with TRBD2. Germline V gene lookup returns CDR1 MDHEN and CDR2 SYDVKM. The CDR3 consists of 15 residues. V was pared by 2 bases and J by 5 bases, with 4 bases of the junction left unmatched. CDR3 region: CASSLVGLAGHEQYF. The CDR3 DNA is TGTGCCAGCAGTTTAGTGGGACTAGCGGGCCACGAGCAGTACTTC.